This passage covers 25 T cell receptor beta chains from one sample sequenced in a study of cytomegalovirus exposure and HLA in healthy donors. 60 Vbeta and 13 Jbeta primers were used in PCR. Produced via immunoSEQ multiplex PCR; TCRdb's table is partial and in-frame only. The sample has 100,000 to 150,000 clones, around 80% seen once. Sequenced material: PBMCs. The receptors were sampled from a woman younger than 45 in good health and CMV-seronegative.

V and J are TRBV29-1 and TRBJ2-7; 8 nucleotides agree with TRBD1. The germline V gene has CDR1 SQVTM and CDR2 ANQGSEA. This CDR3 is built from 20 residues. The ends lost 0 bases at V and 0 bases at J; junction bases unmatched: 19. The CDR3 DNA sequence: TGCAGCGTTGAAGATAGGGCACTAGCTTCCGGGACAGGTAGCTCCTACGAGCAGTACTTC. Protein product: CSVEDRALASGTGSSYEQYF.

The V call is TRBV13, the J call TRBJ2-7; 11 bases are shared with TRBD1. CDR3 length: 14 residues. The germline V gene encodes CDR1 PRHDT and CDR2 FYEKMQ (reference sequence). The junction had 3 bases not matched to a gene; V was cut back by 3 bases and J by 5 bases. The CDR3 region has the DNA TGTGCCAGCAGCTTGTGGACAGGGGGCGACGAGCAGTACTTC. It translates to CASSLWTGGDEQYF. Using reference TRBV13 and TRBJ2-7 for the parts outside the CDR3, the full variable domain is AAGVIQSPRHLIKEKRETATLKCYPIPRHDTVYWYQQGPGQDPQFLISFYEKMQSDKGSIPDRFSAQQFSDYHSELNMSSLELGDSALYFCASSLWTGGDEQYFGPGTRLTVT.

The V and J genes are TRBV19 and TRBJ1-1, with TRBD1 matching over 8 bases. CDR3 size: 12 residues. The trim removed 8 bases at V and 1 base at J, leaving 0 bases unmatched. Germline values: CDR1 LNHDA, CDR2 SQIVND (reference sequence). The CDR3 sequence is CASGQGNTEAFF. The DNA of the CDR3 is TGTGCCAGTGGACAGGGGAACACTGAAGCTTTCTTT.

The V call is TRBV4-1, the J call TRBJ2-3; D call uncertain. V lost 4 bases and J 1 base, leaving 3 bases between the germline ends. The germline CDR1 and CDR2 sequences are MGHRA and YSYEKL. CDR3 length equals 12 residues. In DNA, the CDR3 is TGCGCCAGCAGCCCCGGCACAGATACGCAGTATTTT. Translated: CASSPGTDTQYF.

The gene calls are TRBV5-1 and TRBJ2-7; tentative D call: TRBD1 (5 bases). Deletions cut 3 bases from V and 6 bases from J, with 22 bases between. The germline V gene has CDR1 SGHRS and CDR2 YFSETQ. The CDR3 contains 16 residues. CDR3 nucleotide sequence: TGCGCCAGCAGCTATGGTGGCTTACAGGCTTTTGGCGAGCAGTACTTC. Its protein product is CASSYGGLQAFGEQYF.

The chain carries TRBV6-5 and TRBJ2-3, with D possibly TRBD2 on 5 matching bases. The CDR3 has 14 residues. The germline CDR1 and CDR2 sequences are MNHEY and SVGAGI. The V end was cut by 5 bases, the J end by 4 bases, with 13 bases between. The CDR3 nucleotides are TGTGCCAGCAGTAGGCTCGGAGGAGCAGATACGCAGTATTTT. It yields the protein CASSRLGGADTQYF.

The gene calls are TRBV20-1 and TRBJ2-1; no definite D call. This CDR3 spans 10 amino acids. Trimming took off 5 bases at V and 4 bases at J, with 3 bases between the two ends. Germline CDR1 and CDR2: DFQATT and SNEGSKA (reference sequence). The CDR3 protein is CSALYNEQFF. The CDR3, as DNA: TGCAGTGCTTTATACAATGAGCAGTTCTTC.

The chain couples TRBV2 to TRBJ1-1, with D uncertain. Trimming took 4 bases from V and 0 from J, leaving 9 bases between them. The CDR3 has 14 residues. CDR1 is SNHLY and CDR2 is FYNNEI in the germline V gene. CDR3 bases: TGTGCCAGCAGTGTAACAGCCATGAACACTGAAGCTTTCTTT. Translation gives CASSVTAMNTEAFF. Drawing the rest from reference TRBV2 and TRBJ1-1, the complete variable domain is EPEVTQTPSHQVTQMGQEVILRCVPISNHLYFYWYRQILGQKVEFLVSFYNNEISEKSEIFDDQFSVERPDGSNFTLKIRSTKLEDSAMYFCASSVTAMNTEAFFGQGTRLTVV.

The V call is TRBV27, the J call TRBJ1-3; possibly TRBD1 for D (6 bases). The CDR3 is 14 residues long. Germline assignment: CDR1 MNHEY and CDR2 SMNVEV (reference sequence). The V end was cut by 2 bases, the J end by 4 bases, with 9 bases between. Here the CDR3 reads CASSLGGAGNTIYF. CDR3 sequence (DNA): TGTGCCAGCAGTTTAGGGGGCGCGGGAAACACCATATATTTT.

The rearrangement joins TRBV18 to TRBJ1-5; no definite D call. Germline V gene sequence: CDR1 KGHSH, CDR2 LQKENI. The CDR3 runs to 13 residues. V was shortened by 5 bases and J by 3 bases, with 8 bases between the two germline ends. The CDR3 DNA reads TGTGCCAGCTCAACTTCCTTCAATCAGCCCCAGCATTTT. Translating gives CASSTSFNQPQHF.

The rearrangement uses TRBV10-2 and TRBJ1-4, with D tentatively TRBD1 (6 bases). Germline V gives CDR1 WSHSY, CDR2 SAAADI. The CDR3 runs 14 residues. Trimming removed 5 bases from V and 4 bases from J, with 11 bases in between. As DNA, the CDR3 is TGCGCCAGCAGTTTGACAGGAATTAATGAAAAACTGTTTTTT. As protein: CASSLTGINEKLFF.

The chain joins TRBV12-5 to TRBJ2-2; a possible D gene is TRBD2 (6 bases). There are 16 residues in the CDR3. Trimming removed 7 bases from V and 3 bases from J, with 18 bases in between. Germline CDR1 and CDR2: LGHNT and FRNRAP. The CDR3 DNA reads TGTGCTAGTGCCCCCTTTGGGCGGGAAGACACCGGGGAGCTGTTTTTT. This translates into CASAPFGREDTGELFF.

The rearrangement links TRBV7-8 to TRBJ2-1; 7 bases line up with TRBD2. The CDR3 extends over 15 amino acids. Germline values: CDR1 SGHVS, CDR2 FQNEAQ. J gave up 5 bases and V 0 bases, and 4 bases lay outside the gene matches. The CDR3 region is CASSLAWTRHNEQFF. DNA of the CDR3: TGTGCCAGCAGCTTAGCCTGGACTAGGCACAATGAGCAGTTCTTC.

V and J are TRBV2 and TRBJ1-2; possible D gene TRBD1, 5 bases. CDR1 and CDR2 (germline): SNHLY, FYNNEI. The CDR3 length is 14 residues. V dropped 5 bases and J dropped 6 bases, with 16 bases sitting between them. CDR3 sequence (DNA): TGTGCCAGCAGTCTACTCAGGGTCAAGGATGGCTACACCTTC. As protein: CASSLLRVKDGYTF.

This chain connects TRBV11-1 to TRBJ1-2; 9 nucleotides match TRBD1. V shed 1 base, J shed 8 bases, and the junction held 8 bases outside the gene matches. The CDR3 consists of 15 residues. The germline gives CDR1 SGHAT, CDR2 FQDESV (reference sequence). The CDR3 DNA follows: TGTGCCAGCAGCTTAGAACAGACAGGGGGAAGCGGCTACACCTTC. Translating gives CASSLEQTGGSGYTF. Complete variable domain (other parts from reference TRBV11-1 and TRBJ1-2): EAEVAQSPRYKITEKSQAVAFWCDPISGHATLYWYRQILGQGPELLVQFQDESVVDDSQLPKDRFSAERLKGVDSTLKIQPAELGDSAMYLCASSLEQTGGSGYTFGSGTRLTVV.

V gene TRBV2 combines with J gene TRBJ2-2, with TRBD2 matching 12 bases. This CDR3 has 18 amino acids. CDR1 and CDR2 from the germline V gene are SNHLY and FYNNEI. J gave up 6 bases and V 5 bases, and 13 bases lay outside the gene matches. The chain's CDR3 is CASSPWTSGEVQPGELFF. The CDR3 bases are TGTGCCAGCAGTCCCTGGACTAGCGGGGAAGTTCAACCCGGGGAGCTGTTTTTT.

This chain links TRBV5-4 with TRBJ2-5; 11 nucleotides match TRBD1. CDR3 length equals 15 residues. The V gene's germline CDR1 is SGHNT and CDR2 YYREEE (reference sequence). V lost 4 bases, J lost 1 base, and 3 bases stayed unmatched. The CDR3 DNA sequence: TGTGCCAGCAGCAAGGACAGGGGGCGCCAAGAGACCCAGTACTTC. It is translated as CASSKDRGRQETQYF.

The CDR3 spells CASSYYRDRVTEAFF. Written as DNA, the CDR3 is TGCGCCAGCAGTTATTACCGGGACAGGGTTACTGAAGCTTTCTTT. The rearrangement uses TRBV5-1 and TRBJ1-1, with 9 bases aligning to TRBD1. This CDR3 is 15 amino acids long. V was clipped by 5 bases and J by 5 bases; unmatched bases: 10. Germline V gene data show CDR1 as SGHRS and CDR2 as YFSETQ.

Here the CDR3 reads CSVVLQVPNTEAFF. In DNA form, the CDR3 reads TGCAGCGTCGTCCTACAGGTTCCGAACACTGAAGCTTTCTTT. The chain has TRBV29-1 and TRBJ1-1, with TRBD1 as a possible D gene (5 bases). The CDR3 contains 14 residues. V lost 6 bases and J lost 1, with 15 bases in between. Germline CDR1 SQVTM, CDR2 ANQGSEA.

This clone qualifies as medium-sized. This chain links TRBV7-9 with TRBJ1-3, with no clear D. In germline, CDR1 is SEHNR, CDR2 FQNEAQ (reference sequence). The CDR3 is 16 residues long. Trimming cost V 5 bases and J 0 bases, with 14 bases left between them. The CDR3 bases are TGTGCCAGCAGCACTCAAGACGGACTCTCTGGAAACACCATATATTTT. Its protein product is CASSTQDGLSGNTIYF.

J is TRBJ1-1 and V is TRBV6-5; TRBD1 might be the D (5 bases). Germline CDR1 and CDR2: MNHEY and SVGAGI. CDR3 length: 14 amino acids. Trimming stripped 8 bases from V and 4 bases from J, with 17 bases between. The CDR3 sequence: CASGLGGTGTEAFF. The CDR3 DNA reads TGTGCCAGCGGGTTGGGGGGAACGGGCACTGAAGCTTTCTTT.

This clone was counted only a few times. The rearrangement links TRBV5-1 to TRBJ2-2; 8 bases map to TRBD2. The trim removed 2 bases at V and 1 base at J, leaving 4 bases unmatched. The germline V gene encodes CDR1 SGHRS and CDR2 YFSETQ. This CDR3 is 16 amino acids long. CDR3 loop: CASSFTSGLNTGELFF. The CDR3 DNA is TGCGCCAGCAGCTTCACTAGCGGACTGAACACCGGGGAGCTGTTTTTT.

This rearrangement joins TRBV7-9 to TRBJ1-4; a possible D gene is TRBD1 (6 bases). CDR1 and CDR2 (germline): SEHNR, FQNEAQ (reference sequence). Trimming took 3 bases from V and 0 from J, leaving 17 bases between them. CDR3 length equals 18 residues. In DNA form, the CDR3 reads TGTGCCAGCAGCTTCGGACCGGGACACATTGCAACTAATGAAAAACTGTTTTTT. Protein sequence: CASSFGPGHIATNEKLFF. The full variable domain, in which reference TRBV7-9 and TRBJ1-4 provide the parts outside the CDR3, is DTGVSQNPRHKITKRGQNVTFRCDPISEHNRLYWYRQTLGQGPEFLTYFQNEAQLEKSRLLSDRFSAERPKGSFSTLEIQRTEQGDSAMYLCASSFGPGHIATNEKLFFGSGTQLSVL.

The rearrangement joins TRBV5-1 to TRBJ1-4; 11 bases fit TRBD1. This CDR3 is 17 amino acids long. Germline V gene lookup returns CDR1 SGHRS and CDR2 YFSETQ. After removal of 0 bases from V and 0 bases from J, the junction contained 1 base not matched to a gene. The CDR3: CASSLAGQGATNEKLFF. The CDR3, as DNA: TGCGCCAGCAGCTTGGCGGGACAGGGGGCAACTAATGAAAAACTGTTTTTT.

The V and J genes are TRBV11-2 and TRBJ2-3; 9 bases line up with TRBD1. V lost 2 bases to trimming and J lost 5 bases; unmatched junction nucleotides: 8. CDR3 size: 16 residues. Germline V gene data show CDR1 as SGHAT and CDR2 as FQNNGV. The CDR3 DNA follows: TGTGCCAGCAGCTTAACGGGACAGGGTCAGAGAGATACGCAGTATTTT. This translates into CASSLTGQGQRDTQYF.